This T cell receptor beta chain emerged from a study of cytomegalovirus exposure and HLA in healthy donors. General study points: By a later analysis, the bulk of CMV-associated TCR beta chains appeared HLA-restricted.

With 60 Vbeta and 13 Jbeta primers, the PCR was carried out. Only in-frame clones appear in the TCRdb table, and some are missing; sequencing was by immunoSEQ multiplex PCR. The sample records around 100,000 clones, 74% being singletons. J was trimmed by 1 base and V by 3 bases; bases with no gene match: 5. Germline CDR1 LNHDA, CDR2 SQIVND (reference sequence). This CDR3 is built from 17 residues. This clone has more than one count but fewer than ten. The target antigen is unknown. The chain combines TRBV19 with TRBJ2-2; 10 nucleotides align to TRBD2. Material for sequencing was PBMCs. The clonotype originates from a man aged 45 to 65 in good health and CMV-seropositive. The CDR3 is CASSIVSGGLNTGELFF. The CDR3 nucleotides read TGTGCCAGTAGTATTGTTAGCGGGGGGCTGAACACCGGGGAGCTGTTTTTT.